This T cell receptor beta chain appears in the sequencing data of a study of sequential checkpoint blockade in melanoma. Study-wide context: Patients were randomized 1:1 to nivolumab-then-ipilimumab or ipilimumab-then-nivolumab first-line.

The treatment denotes: randomized to nivolumab then ipilimumab (arm A) or the reverse (arm B). The protocol was immunoSEQ multiplex PCR, while the TCRdb copy is restricted to in-frame clones and leaves out a portion. This table holds approximately 12,000 clones, approximately 60% found once. The table lists this clone with a few counts. Germline assignment: CDR1 LNHDA and CDR2 SQIVND (reference sequence). Trimming pared 1 base from V and 5 bases from J, leaving 12 bases between. The length of the CDR3 is 15 residues. The sample here was CD8+ T cells sorted from blood (inferred from file names), taken from a patient given nivolumab and ipilimumab in sequence. The V call is TRBV19, the J call TRBJ2-1; TRBD2 might be the D (6 bases). The clonotype originates from a human donor with melanoma. The CDR3 DNA reads as TGTGCCAGTAGTATAGCCTTCGGACTAAACAATGAGCAGTTCTTC. This sequence encodes CASSIAFGLNNEQFF.